Listed below are T cell receptor beta chains from one sample, sequenced in a study of blood T cell repertoires in COVID-19. Clones were read by immunoSEQ multiplex PCR, and TCRdb kept only the in-frame ones, dropping some. This sample has 350,000 to 550,000 clones, with 75% to 90% found just once. Sequencing was carried out using PBMCs or T cells enriched from blood (not recorded which). All receptors come from a young man who had recovered from COVID-19. The CDR3 runs from the conserved cysteine through the conserved F or W. Fields, in order: J gene, CDR3 length, D gene, V gene, clone size, CDR3 DNA, CDR3 protein. D genes are given only for firm matches. Some rows have no size entry. The others give once, few or many, or a class for an expanded clone.

J: TRBJ2-2
length: 14
D: .
V: TRBV27
size: .
DNA: TGTGCCAGCAGTTTCGGACTAAGAACCGGGGAGCTGTTTTTT
CDR3: CASSFGLRTGELFF

J: TRBJ1-2
length: 15
D: .
V: TRBV5-1
size: .
DNA: TGCGCCAGCACCCCTACAGCAGGCCTAAACTATGGCTACACCTTC
CDR3: CASTPTAGLNYGYTF

J: TRBJ2-3
length: 13
D: TRBD2
V: TRBV11-2
size: .
DNA: TGTGCCAGCAGCTTAGAGTCTAGCGGGGAGCAGTATTTT
CDR3: CASSLESSGEQYF

J: TRBJ2-7
length: 18
D: .
V: TRBV28
size: .
DNA: TGTGCCAGCAGTTTATCGGGTGGGGGCAGTTCCAGTCCCTTCGAGCAGTACTTC
CDR3: CASSLSGGGSSSPFEQYF

J: TRBJ2-1
length: 13
D: TRBD2
V: TRBV6-5
size: .
DNA: TGTGCCAGCACCCGGGAGGCCTACAATGAGCAGTTCTTC
CDR3: CASTREAYNEQFF

J: TRBJ1-5
length: 15
D: TRBD1
V: TRBV28
size: .
DNA: TGTGCCAGCAGATTACAGGGGGGTTACAATCAGCCCCAGCATTTT
CDR3: CASRLQGGYNQPQHF

J: TRBJ1-2
length: 15
D: .
V: TRBV3-1/TRBV3-2
size: .
DNA: TGTGCCAGCAGCCAAGGGGGGGGCGCGAACTATGGCTACACCTTC
CDR3: CASSQGGGANYGYTF

J: TRBJ2-3
length: 13
D: TRBD1
V: TRBV19
size: .
DNA: TGTGCCACGGGGACAGGGAGGACAGATACGCAGTATTTT
CDR3: CATGTGRTDTQYF

J: TRBJ2-2
length: 15
D: .
V: TRBV18
size: .
DNA: TGTGCCAGCTCACCGCCGGGACAGAACACCGGGGAGCTGTTTTTT
CDR3: CASSPPGQNTGELFF

J: TRBJ1-2
length: 14
D: .
V: TRBV5-4
size: .
DNA: TGTGCCAGCAGCCCGGGACTAGGGTCTATAGGCTACACCTTC
CDR3: CASSPGLGSIGYTF

J: TRBJ2-6
length: 11
D: .
V: TRBV2
size: .
DNA: TGTGCCACAGGGGCGGCCAACGTCCTGACTTTC
CDR3: CATGAANVLTF

J: TRBJ1-1
length: 12
D: .
V: TRBV7-9
size: .
DNA: TGTGCCAGCAGCTTAGTGGACAGCGAAGCTTTCTTT
CDR3: CASSLVDSEAFF

J: TRBJ1-3
length: 15
D: .
V: TRBV10-2
size: few
DNA: TGCGCCAGCAGACTTTCGGTAAACTCTGGAAACACCATATATTTT
CDR3: CASRLSVNSGNTIYF

J: TRBJ1-4
length: 14
D: .
V: TRBV19
size: .
DNA: TGTGCCAGTAGTCGGGCGGGGCGGAGTGAAAAACTGTTTTTT
CDR3: CASSRAGRSEKLFF

J: TRBJ2-3
length: 16
D: TRBD2
V: TRBV2
size: .
DNA: TGTGCCAGCAGAACCGGACTAGCGGGAGAGAAAAATACGCAGTATTTT
CDR3: CASRTGLAGEKNTQYF

J: TRBJ1-1
length: 15
D: TRBD1
V: TRBV7-9
size: .
DNA: TGTGCCAGCAGCTTATTCAGGGACAGACCCACTGAAGCTTTCTTT
CDR3: CASSLFRDRPTEAFF

J: TRBJ1-5
length: 16
D: .
V: TRBV28
size: .
DNA: TGTGCCAGCAGTTTAGTGGCAGGGGCCCGCAATCAGCCCCAGCATTTT
CDR3: CASSLVAGARNQPQHF

J: TRBJ2-5
length: 13
D: TRBD1
V: TRBV7-3
size: .
DNA: TGTGCCAGCAGCCGACAGGGTTCAGAGACCCAGTACTTC
CDR3: CASSRQGSETQYF

J: TRBJ1-4
length: 13
D: .
V: TRBV5-4
size: .
DNA: TGTGCCAGCAGCTTGGTCCTTAATGAAAAACTGTTTTTT
CDR3: CASSLVLNEKLFF

J: TRBJ2-7
length: 13
D: .
V: TRBV6-1
size: .
DNA: TGTGCCAGCAGTGAAGCGGACAGAAGCGAGCAGTACTTC
CDR3: CASSEADRSEQYF

J: TRBJ1-1
length: 13
D: .
V: TRBV30
size: .
DNA: TGTGCCTGGACTCGGGACTTCCACACTGAAGCTTTCTTT
CDR3: CAWTRDFHTEAFF

J: TRBJ2-7
length: 13
D: .
V: TRBV27
size: .
DNA: TGTGCCAGCAGTTTATTTCAGGGGCGGGAGCAGTACTTC
CDR3: CASSLFQGREQYF

J: TRBJ2-1
length: 14
D: TRBD2
V: TRBV5-6
size: .
DNA: TGTGCCAGCAGCTTGGGCGGGAGGTACAATGAGCAGTTCTTC
CDR3: CASSLGGRYNEQFF

J: TRBJ1-4
length: 16
D: TRBD1
V: TRBV28
size: .
DNA: TGTGCCAGCAGCTCACCGGACAGGGTCACAGGGGAAAAACTGTTTTTT
CDR3: CASSSPDRVTGEKLFF

J: TRBJ1-3
length: 15
D: .
V: TRBV25-1
size: .
DNA: TGTGCCAGCAGTGAACTCAGTTGGCCTGGAAACACCATATATTTT
CDR3: CASSELSWPGNTIYF